This T cell receptor beta chain was sequenced in a study of radiation and T cells in renal cell carcinoma. Regarding time point: blood 4 weeks post-SBRT, at nephrectomy. Treatment in this sample: 15 Gy SBRT to primary tumor, nephrectomy 4 weeks later. After removal of 4 bases from V and 8 bases from J, the junction contained 4 bases not matched to a gene. The CDR3 contains 15 residues. Germline CDR1 LGHNA, CDR2 YSLEER. Profiling relied on immunoSEQ multiplex PCR, and the TCRdb table lists in-frame clones only, not all of them. Here the sample spans about 90,000 clones, around 80% being singletons. This receptor was identified in a man in his fifties or sixties with renal cell carcinoma. The V gene is TRBV4-3, the J gene TRBJ2-1; the match to TRBD2 covers 14 bases. This material consisted of blood, taken from a patient whose treatment included radiotherapy and nephrectomy. As DNA, the CDR3 is TGCGCCAGCAGCCTCGGACTAGCGGGAGGACATGAGCAGTTCTTC. This translates into CASSLGLAGGHEQFF.